The 14 T cell receptor beta chains listed next were all sequenced from one sample in a study of blood T cell repertoires in COVID-19. This table comes from immunoSEQ multiplex PCR, and its TCRdb copy is limited to in-frame clones, with some not included. The table has just over 150,000 clones, around nine tenths seen once; the top ten hold approximately 7%. Input material: PBMCs or T cells enriched from blood (not recorded which). These TCRs come from a woman aged 50 to 60 who had recovered from COVID-19.

The J gene is TRBJ2-7, the V gene TRBV10-3, with 7 bases identical to TRBD1. The V gene end was trimmed by 6 bases and the J gene end by 1 base; junction bases not matched to a gene: 12. There are 16 residues in the CDR3. From germline, CDR1 is ENHRY and CDR2 SYGVKD. The CDR3 coding sequence is TGTGCCATCAGCGGGGACAGAGACTTAACATCCTACGAGCAGTACTTC. It encodes CAISGDRDLTSYEQYF.

This clone was seen more than once but under ten times. The chain has TRBV7-2 and TRBJ1-1; D may be TRBD1 (6 bases). The germline V and J ends were trimmed by 6 bases and 0 bases, with 11 bases remaining between them. This CDR3 is built from 14 residues. Germline V gene sequence: CDR1 SGHTA, CDR2 FQGNSA. DNA of the CDR3: TGTGCCAGCAGAACGGGGACATTGAACACTGAAGCTTTCTTT. Protein product: CASRTGTLNTEAFF.

The V call is TRBV7-9, the J call TRBJ2-7; the match to TRBD2 covers 8 bases. J lost 2 bases, V lost 5 bases, and 8 bases had no gene match. The CDR3 has 15 residues. The germline CDR1 and CDR2 sequences are SEHNR and FQNEAQ (reference sequence). The CDR3 here is CASSPWAGGTYEQYF. CDR3 nucleotides: TGTGCCAGCAGCCCCTGGGCGGGGGGAACCTACGAGCAGTACTTC.

The chain employs TRBV5-8 and TRBJ1-2; D gene uncertain. The CDR3 is made up of 15 amino acids. CDR1 SGHTS and CDR2 YDEGEE come from the germline V gene. The V end was cut by 2 bases, the J end by 2 bases, with 13 bases between. In DNA, the CDR3 is TGTGCCAGCAGCTTTCGCGCAGCAGGCAACTATGGCTACACCTTC. Its translation: CASSFRAAGNYGYTF.

This rearrangement joins TRBV5-6 to TRBJ2-7; maybe TRBD2 (5 bases). Trimming shortened V by 3 bases and J by 3 bases, and 16 bases separated the two germline ends. The CDR3 runs 15 residues. CDR1 is SGHDT, CDR2 YYEEEE, per germline. The DNA of the CDR3 is TGTGCCAGCAGCTCCGTCGGACGCGGAGGCTACGAGCAGTACTTC. It specifies CASSSVGRGGYEQYF.

The chain is built from TRBV14 and TRBJ2-5; 7 bases line up with TRBD2. The CDR3 loop spans 13 amino acids. Germline CDR1 SGHDN, CDR2 FVKESK. The V gene end was trimmed by 4 bases and the J gene end by 7 bases; junction bases not matched to a gene: 6. CDR3 residues: CASSPTSPGTQYF. CDR3 DNA: TGTGCCAGCAGCCCGACTAGCCCCGGGACCCAGTACTTC. Complete variable domain (other parts from reference TRBV14 and TRBJ2-5): EAGVTQFPSHSVIEKGQTVTLRCDPISGHDNLYWYRRVMGKEIKFLLHFVKESKQDESGMPNNRFLAERTGGTYSTLKVQPAELEDSGVYFCASSPTSPGTQYFGPGTRLLVL.

This sequence joins TRBV7-2 and TRBJ2-5; 13 nucleotides match TRBD2. V was clipped by 1 base and J by 4 bases; unmatched bases: 3. Germline V gene data show CDR1 as SGHTA and CDR2 as FQGNSA. This CDR3 has 16 amino acids. This CDR3 reads CASSLELAGGTETQYF. CDR3 DNA: TGTGCCAGCAGCTTAGAACTAGCGGGGGGGACAGAGACCCAGTACTTC.

This clone was observed a few times. V usage is TRBV20-1 and J usage is TRBJ1-1, with a tentative D call TRBD1 (6 bases). The CDR3 length is 14 residues. V was pared by 3 bases and J by 1 base, with 12 bases between. Germline CDR1 is DFQATT and CDR2 is SNEGSKA (reference sequence). CDR3 amino acids: CSASTGQTNTEAFF. In nucleotides, the CDR3 is TGCAGTGCTAGTACGGGACAAACGAACACTGAAGCTTTCTTT.

For this clone: The same CDR3 is also encoded by other DNA sequences in this sample. V gene TRBV12-5 combines with J gene TRBJ2-7, with 8 bases matching TRBD1. This CDR3 region has 14 residues. CDR1 and CDR2 from the germline V gene are LGHNT and FRNRAP. Germline trimming cut 1 base from V and 2 bases from J; bases unmatched to any gene: 1. DNA for the CDR3: TGTGCTAGTGGTTTGGAACAGGGGGCCTACGAGCAGTACTTC. Encoded protein: CASGLEQGAYEQYF.

This clone was seen just once. The gene calls are TRBV11-2 and TRBJ2-3; a possible D gene is TRBD2 (7 bases). V was pared by 5 bases and J by 11 bases, with 23 bases between. The germline V gene has CDR1 SGHAT and CDR2 FQNNGV. This CDR3 spans 15 amino acids. In DNA form, the CDR3 reads TGTGCCAGCAGCACAAAGGGGGGGGACTCCGTTAAGCAGTATTTT. It translates to CASSTKGGDSVKQYF. The whole variable domain, filled in from reference TRBV11-2 and TRBJ2-3, reads EAGVAQSPRYKIIEKRQSVAFWCNPISGHATLYWYQQILGQGPKLLIQFQNNGVVDDSQLPKDRFSAERLKGVDSTLKIQPAKLEDSAVYLCASSTKGGDSVKQYFGPGTRLTVL.

This clone was detected once. Here the CDR3 DNA reads TGTGCCAGCAGCTCCAACGCAGGCCCACCGGCCCAGTACTTC. Protein: CASSSNAGPPAQYF. The J gene is TRBJ2-5, the V gene TRBV11-3; no firm D call. This CDR3 spans 14 amino acids. From germline, CDR1 is SGHNT and CDR2 YENEEA. The ends were cut back, 4 bases at V and 9 bases at J, with 18 bases in the middle.

The V gene is TRBV11-3, the J gene TRBJ1-1; a weak D match, TRBD1 (5 bases). There are 13 residues in the CDR3. Trimming cost V 6 bases and J 1 base, with 9 bases left between them. Germline lookup yields CDR1 SGHNT and CDR2 YENEEA. CDR3 amino acids: CASRDQGNTEAFF. In DNA, the CDR3 is TGTGCCAGCAGGGATCAGGGGAACACTGAAGCTTTCTTT.

The chain has TRBV2 and TRBJ1-2; no definite D call. CDR3 length: 13 amino acids. The V end was cut by 3 bases, the J end by 1 base, with 6 bases between. Germline V CDR1 and CDR2: SNHLY, FYNNEI. The chain's CDR3 is CASSDGSNYGYTF. In nucleotides, the CDR3 is TGTGCCAGCAGTGACGGGAGTAACTATGGCTACACCTTC.

A few counts support this clone. V is TRBV2 and J is TRBJ2-2, with a possible D match to TRBD1 (5 bases). Germline V gene data show CDR1 as SNHLY and CDR2 as FYNNEI. The CDR3 length is 14 residues. The V end lost 4 bases, the J end lost 7 bases, and 13 bases lay between the germline ends. The CDR3, as DNA: TGTGCCAGCAGTGTGGACACCGCGAACGGGGAGCTGTTTTTT. Protein product: CASSVDTANGELFF. Using reference TRBV2 and TRBJ2-2 for the parts outside the CDR3, the full variable domain is EPEVTQTPSHQVTQMGQEVILRCVPISNHLYFYWYRQILGQKVEFLVSFYNNEISEKSEIFDDQFSVERPDGSNFTLKIRSTKLEDSAMYFCASSVDTANGELFFGEGSRLTVL.